A selection of T cell receptor beta chains follows, all from one sample in a study of post-analysis software for immune sequencing data. From the PCR reads, TCRdb called clonotypes with MiXCR, one entry per CDR3 protein. This repertoire shows approximately 630,000 distinct CDR3 sequences, 55% to 60% found once; its top ten account for around 11%. The specimen was blood. The receptor set was obtained from a girl aged 2-10 years with multiple sclerosis. Both conserved end residues are part of each CDR3. D genes are given only for firm matches. Rows may omit the clone size; those that give it use once, few, many or a size class.

>TRBJ1-2|-|TRBV29-1|-
CSVEDPTGLDYGYTF
TGCAGCGTTGAAGATCCCACAGGTCTCGACTATGGCTACACCTTC
>TRBJ1-1|-|TRBV27|-
CASSFGPQGPEAFF
TGTGCCAGCAGTTTTGGACCCCAGGGCCCTGAAGCTTTCTTT
>TRBJ2-6|TRBD2|TRBV4-1|-
CASSQDVAGGPWYYGANVLTF
TGCGCCAGCAGCCAAGATGTAGCGGGAGGGCCATGGTACTATGGGGCCAACGTCCTGACTTTC
>TRBJ2-5|-|TRBV29-1|-
CSVEDLRGGVETQYF
TGCAGCGTTGAAGATCTCAGGGGGGGGGTAGAGACCCAGTACTTC
>TRBJ1-6|-|TRBV15|once
CATSRARGPGNSPLHF
TGTGCCACCAGCAGAGCCCGGGGTCCAGGAAATTCACCCCTCCACTTT
>TRBJ2-5|-|TRBV12-3/TRBV12-4|-
CASSLALQGGGPETQYF
TGTGCCAGCAGTTTAGCCCTCCAGGGGGGGGGCCCGGAGACCCAGTACTTC
>TRBJ2-3|TRBD2|TRBV6-2/TRBV6-3|-
CASSYSARLAGEVADTQYF
TGTGCCAGCAGTTACTCTGCAAGACTAGCGGGAGAAGTTGCAGATACGCAGTATTTT
>TRBJ1-5|-|TRBV12-3/TRBV12-4|-
CASSPDRPNQPQHF
TGTGCCAGCAGCCCCGACAGGCCCAATCAGCCCCAGCATTTT
>TRBJ1-2|TRBD1|TRBV7-2|-
CASSLGAGTGAYTF
TGTGCCAGCAGCTTAGGGGCCGGGACAGGGGCCTACACCTTC
>TRBJ2-3|TRBD1|TRBV5-1|-
CASVAQGANTQYF
TGCGCCAGCGTAGCTCAGGGGGCGAATACGCAGTATTTT
>TRBJ2-5|TRBD2|TRBV12-3/TRBV12-4|-
CASSLSGAEETQYF
TGTGCCAGCAGTTTGAGCGGGGCTGAGGAGACCCAGTACTTC
>TRBJ2-5|-|TRBV5-8|-
CASSLGGWETQYF
TGTGCCAGCAGCTTGGGAGGTTGGGAGACCCAGTACTTC
>TRBJ2-4|-|TRBV12-3/TRBV12-4|-
CASSRALGTKNIQYF
TGTGCCAGCAGTCGGGCCCTTGGGACCAAAAACATTCAGTACTTC
>TRBJ2-5|-|TRBV7-9|-
CASSLSWGRGETQYF
TGTGCCAGCAGCCTCAGCTGGGGGCGCGGAGAGACCCAGTACTTC
>TRBJ2-1|TRBD2|TRBV2|-
CASSGRLAGSNEQFF
TGTGCCAGCAGTGGGCGACTAGCGGGGTCGAATGAGCAGTTCTTC
>TRBJ1-2|TRBD1|TRBV12-5|-
CASGPTAPRQGHSCGYTF
TGTGCTAGTGGTCCCACCGCACCCCGACAGGGTCATTCGTGTGGCTACACCTTC
>TRBJ1-4|TRBD1|TRBV12-3/TRBV12-4|few
CASGPVGQGDEKLFF
TGTGCCAGCGGGCCCGTGGGACAGGGAGATGAAAAACTGTTTTTT
>TRBJ1-1|TRBD1|TRBV29-1|-
CSVEWLQGVDLGNTEAFF
TGCAGCGTTGAATGGTTACAGGGGGTGGACTTGGGGAACACTGAAGCTTTCTTT
>TRBJ2-1|TRBD2|TRBV29-1|few
CSGGGYNNEQFF
TGCAGCGGGGGGGGGTACAACAATGAGCAGTTCTTC
>TRBJ2-7|-|TRBV28|-
CASRPWGPLSYEQYF
TGTGCCAGCAGGCCGTGGGGCCCCCTCTCCTACGAGCAGTACTTC
>TRBJ1-5|-|TRBV28|-
CASSPDPASNQPQHF
TGTGCCAGCAGTCCAGACCCGGCCAGCAATCAGCCCCAGCATTTT
>TRBJ2-1|-|TRBV7-7|-
CAVGLNEQFF
TGTGCGGTAGGGCTAAATGAGCAGTTCTTC
>TRBJ1-2|-|TRBV29-1|-
CSAPTGTYGYTF
TGCAGCGCCCCCACCGGGACATATGGCTACACCTTC
>TRBJ2-1|-|TRBV11-3|-
CASSSVGPYNEQFF
TGTGCCAGCAGCTCGGTAGGTCCATACAATGAGCAGTTCTTC
>TRBJ1-2|-|TRBV20-1|-
CSAETDEVDGYTF
TGCAGTGCGGAGACAGACGAGGTTGATGGCTACACCTTC
>TRBJ1-2|-|TRBV3-1|few
CASSQARKFGYTF
TGTGCCAGCAGCCAAGCGAGGAAGTTTGGCTACACCTTC
>TRBJ1-2|-|TRBV3-1|few
CASSQRDGYGYTF
TGTGCCAGCAGCCAACGGGACGGCTATGGCTACACCTTC
>TRBJ2-5|-|TRBV10-3|few
CAISELVSAPRGTQYF
TGTGCCATCAGTGAGTTAGTCTCAGCCCCGCGCGGGACCCAGTACTTC
>TRBJ2-1|TRBD2|TRBV7-2|-
CASSPLGLAGVPFF
TGTGCCAGCAGCCCCCTTGGACTAGCGGGAGTTCCGTTCTTC
>TRBJ2-5|-|TRBV10-3|few
CAISESRAVASETQYF
TGTGCCATCAGTGAGTCCCGGGCAGTCGCTTCGGAGACCCAGTACTTC
>TRBJ1-1|-|TRBV29-1|-
CSIGEGPGGTEAFF
TGCAGCATTGGGGAGGGGCCCGGTGGAACTGAAGCTTTCTTT
>TRBJ1-5|-|TRBV5-6|-
CASSTGRGPQHF
TGTGCCAGCAGCACCGGGCGTGGACCCCAGCATTTT